This T cell receptor (beta chain) was identified in a study of beta chain features in type 1 diabetes. Study outcomes and limitations: Lower insertion and higher deletion counts appeared at VDJ junctions in type 1 diabetes patients.

This clone was picked up many times. Its antigen is not known. V gave up 5 bases and J gave up 0 bases, with 8 bases separating them. Germline V gives CDR1 KGHSH, CDR2 LQKENI. CDR3 length: 15 amino acids. The authors reverse transcribed all of the isolated RNA, so sequencing captured expressed TCRB transcripts. Some clones are missing from TCRdb's copy, which holds only in-frame ones; the method was immunoSEQ multiplex PCR. The sample carries under 250,000 clones, less than 15% recorded once. The clonotype comes from a woman aged 35 to 49 in good health. Sequences were obtained from naive CD4+ T cells from blood. The rearrangement links TRBV18 to TRBJ2-6; D gene ambiguous. The CDR3 loop is CASSGPFSGANVLTF. CDR3 DNA sequence: TGTGCCAGCTCAGGCCCGTTCTCTGGGGCCAACGTCCTGACTTTC.